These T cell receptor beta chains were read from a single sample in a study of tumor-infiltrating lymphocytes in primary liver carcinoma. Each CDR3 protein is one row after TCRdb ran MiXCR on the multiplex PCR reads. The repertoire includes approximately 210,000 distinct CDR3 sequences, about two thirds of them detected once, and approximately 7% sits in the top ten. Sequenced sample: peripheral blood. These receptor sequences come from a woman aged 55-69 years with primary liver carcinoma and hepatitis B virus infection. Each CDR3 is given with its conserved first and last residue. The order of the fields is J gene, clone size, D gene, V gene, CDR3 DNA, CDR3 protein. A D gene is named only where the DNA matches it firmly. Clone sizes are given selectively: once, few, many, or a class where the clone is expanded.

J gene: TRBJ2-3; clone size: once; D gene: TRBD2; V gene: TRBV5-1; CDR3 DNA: TGCGCCAGCAGCTTGGATGCGACTAGCGGTCGGGATACGCAGTATTTT; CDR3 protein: CASSLDATSGRDTQYF
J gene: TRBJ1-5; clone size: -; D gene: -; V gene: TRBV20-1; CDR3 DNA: TGCAGTGCTAGAGATTTGTGTAGGGGCAATCAGCCCCAGCATTTT; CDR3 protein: CSARDLCRGNQPQHF
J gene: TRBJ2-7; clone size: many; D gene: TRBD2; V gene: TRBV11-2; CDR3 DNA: TGTGCCAGCAGCCCCAGACTAGCGAGGAGCTCCTACGAGCAGTACTTC; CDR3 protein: CASSPRLARSSYEQYF
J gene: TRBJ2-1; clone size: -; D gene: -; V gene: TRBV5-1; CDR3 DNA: TGCGTCAGCAGCGGGGACAGACACAATAAGCAGTTCTTC; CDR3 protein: CVSSGDRHNKQFF
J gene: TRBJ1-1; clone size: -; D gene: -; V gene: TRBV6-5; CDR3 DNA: TGTGCCGGCAGTTGGCAGGGAGACACTGGAGCTTTCTTT; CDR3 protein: CAGSWQGDTGAFF
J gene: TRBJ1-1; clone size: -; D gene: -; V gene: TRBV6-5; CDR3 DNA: TGTGCCAGCAGTTACGGTGTCTCGAACACTGAAGCTTTCTTT; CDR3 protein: CASSYGVSNTEAFF
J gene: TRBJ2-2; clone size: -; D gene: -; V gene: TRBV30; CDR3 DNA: TGTGCCTGGAACTGGACCCGCGGGGAGCTGTTTTTT; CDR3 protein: CAWNWTRGELFF
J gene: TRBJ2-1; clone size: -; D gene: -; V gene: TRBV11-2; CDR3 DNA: TGTGCCGGCAGCTTGGGGGGAGAGGTGGAGCAGTTCTTC; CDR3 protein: CAGSLGGEVEQFF
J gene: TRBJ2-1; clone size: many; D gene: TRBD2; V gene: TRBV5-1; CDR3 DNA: TGCGCCAGCAGCTTCAGCGGGAGTAGGAATGAGCAGTTCTTC; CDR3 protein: CASSFSGSRNEQFF
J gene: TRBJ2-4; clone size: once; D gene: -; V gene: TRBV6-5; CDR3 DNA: TGTGCCAGCAGCAAGTCTACGATGCTAGCCAATAACATTCAGTATTTC; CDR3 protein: CASSKSTMLANNIQYF
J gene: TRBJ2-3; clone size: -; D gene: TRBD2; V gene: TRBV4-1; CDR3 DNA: TGCGCCAGCAACCTCCTACCGGGGGGGGTTGATACGCAGTATTTT; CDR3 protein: CASNLLPGGVDTQYF
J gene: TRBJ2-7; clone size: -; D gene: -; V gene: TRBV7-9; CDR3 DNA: TGTGCCAGCAGCTTAGCGAGGGAGAGGGGAGACTACGAGCAGTACTTC; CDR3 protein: CASSLARERGDYEQYF
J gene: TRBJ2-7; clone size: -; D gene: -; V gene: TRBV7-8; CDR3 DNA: TGTGCCAGCAGCTTAGTTCTGGGGTTAGCCTACGAGCAGTACTTC; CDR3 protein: CASSLVLGLAYEQYF
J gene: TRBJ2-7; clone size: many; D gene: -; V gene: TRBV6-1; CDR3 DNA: TGTGCCAGCAGGGCCAGTTACTACGAGCAGTACTTC; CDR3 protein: CASRASYYEQYF
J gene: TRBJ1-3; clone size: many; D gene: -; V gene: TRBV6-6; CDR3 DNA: TGTGCCAGCACCGGATTTGGACGATTTAAAAGTGGAAACACCATATATTTT; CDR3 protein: CASTGFGRFKSGNTIYF
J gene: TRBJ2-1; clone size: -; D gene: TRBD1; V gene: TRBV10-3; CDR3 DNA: TGTGCCATCGGTGAGTCCTCGACAGGGGTCCCCTACAATGAGCAGTTCTTC; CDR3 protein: CAIGESSTGVPYNEQFF
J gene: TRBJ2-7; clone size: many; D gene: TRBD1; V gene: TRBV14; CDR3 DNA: TGTGCCAGCAGCAAAGTTCACGACAGGGGCTACGAGCAGTACTTC; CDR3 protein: CASSKVHDRGYEQYF
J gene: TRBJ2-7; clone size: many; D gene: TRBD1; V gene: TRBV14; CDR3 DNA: TGTGCCAGCAGCCAAAAAACACCCGGGACAGGGGTCGACTACGAGCAGTACTTC; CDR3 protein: CASSQKTPGTGVDYEQYF
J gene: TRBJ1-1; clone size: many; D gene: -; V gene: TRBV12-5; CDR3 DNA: TGTGCTAGTTCCCCAGAGACAGCGAACACTGAAGCTTTCTTT; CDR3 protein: CASSPETANTEAFF
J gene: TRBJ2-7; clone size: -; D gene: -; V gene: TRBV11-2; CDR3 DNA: TGTGTCAACAGCTTACTAGCGGGACAGGGCGAGCAGTACTTC; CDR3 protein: CVNSLLAGQGEQYF
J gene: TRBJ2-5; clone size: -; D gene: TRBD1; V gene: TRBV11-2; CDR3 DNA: TGTGACAGCGGCTTAGGACAGGTGGGCAAAGAGACCCAGTACTTC; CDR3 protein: CDSGLGQVGKETQYF
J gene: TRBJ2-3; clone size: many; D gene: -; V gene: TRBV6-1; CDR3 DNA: TGTGCCAGCAGACAAGACAGAACAGGCACAGATACGCAGTATTTT; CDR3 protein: CASRQDRTGTDTQYF
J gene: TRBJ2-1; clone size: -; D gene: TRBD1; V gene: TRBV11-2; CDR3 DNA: TGTGCCAACAGCCTCGGACAGGGGGTCTTTAATGAGCAGTTCTTC; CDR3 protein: CANSLGQGVFNEQFF
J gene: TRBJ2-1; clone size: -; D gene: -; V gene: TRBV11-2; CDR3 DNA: TGTGGCAGCAGCCCCGTAGGTGAAAAAGCAGGCCTCTACAATGAGCGGTTCTTC; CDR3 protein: CGSSPVGEKAGLYNERFF
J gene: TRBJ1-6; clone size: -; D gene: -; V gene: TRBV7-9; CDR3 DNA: TGTGCCAGCAGCCGTGAGGGGGCACCCCTCCACTTT; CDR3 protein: CASSREGAPLHF
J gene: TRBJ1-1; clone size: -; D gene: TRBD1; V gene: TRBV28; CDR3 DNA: TGTGCCAGCAGCTGGACAGGGCTGAACACTGAAGCTTTCTTT; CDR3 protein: CASSWTGLNTEAFF
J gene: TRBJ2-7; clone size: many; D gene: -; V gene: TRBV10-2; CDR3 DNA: TGCGCCAGCAGTGAGTCTAGGAGATACGAGCAGTACTTC; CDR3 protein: CASSESRRYEQYF
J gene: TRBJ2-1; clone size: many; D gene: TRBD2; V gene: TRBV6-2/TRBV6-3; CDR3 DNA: TGTGCCAGCAGTTACTCGGCGACTAGCGGGATCTACAATGAGCAGTTCTTC; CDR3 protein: CASSYSATSGIYNEQFF
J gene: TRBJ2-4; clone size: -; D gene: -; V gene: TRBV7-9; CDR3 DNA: TGTGCCAGCAGCTCGTATGGGGGACCGGACATTCAGTACTTC; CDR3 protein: CASSSYGGPDIQYF
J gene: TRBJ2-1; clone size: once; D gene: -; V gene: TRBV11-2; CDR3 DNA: TGTGCCAGCAGCTTAGTCGGGGCGGTAGCACACAATGAGCAGCTCTTC; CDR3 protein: CASSLVGAVAHNEQLF
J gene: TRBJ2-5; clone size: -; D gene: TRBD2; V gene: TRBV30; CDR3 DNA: TGTGCCTGGAGGCTAGCGGGAGAAAGGTACCAAGAGACCCAGTACTTC; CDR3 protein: CAWRLAGERYQETQYF
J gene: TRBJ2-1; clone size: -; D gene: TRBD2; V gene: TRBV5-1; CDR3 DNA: TGCGCCAGCAGCTTGGCGGTTGGTAGCGGGAGGGCCTACAATGAGCATTTCTTC; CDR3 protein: CASSLAVGSGRAYNEHFF
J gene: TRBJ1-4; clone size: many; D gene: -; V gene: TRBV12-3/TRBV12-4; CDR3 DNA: TGTGCCAGCAGTTCTTTGGGGCACGATGAAAAACTGTTTTTT; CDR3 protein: CASSSLGHDEKLFF
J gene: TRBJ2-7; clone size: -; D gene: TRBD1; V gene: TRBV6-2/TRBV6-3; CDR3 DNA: TGTACCAGCAGTCCAACCCCGACAGGGGGCTACGAGCAGTACTTC; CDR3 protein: CTSSPTPTGGYEQYF